Presented here are 9 T cell receptor beta chains from one specimen sequenced in a study of Ad26.COV2.S vaccination and SARS-CoV-2 variants. Treatment meaning: some 20 received Ad26.COV2.S at low or high dose, single or two shots; five or six received placebo; per-sample allocation not given. At day 63 after the first vaccine or placebo injection, samples were drawn. TCRdb's table, derived via immunoSEQ multiplex PCR, lists solely in-frame clones and lacks some. The profile shows about 390,000 clones, roughly nine tenths of them singletons. The sample in question was peripheral blood, obtained in a trial of Ad26.COV2.S vaccine versus placebo. Receptors originate from a person between 18 and 65 years old who received the Ad26.COV2.S COVID-19 vaccine or a placebo.

The chain joins TRBV7-9 to TRBJ2-1; unclear D gene. Trimming pared 2 bases from V and 5 bases from J, leaving 4 bases between. This CDR3 is 12 amino acids long. The germline gives CDR1 SEHNR, CDR2 FQNEAQ (reference sequence). This CDR3 is CASSLQHNEQFF. The DNA of the CDR3 is TGTGCCAGCAGCTTACAGCACAATGAGCAGTTCTTC. The whole variable domain, remainder taken from reference TRBV7-9 and TRBJ2-1, is DTGVSQNPRHKITKRGQNVTFRCDPISEHNRLYWYRQTLGQGPEFLTYFQNEAQLEKSRLLSDRFSAERPKGSFSTLEIQRTEQGDSAMYLCASSLQHNEQFFGPGTRLTVL.

This clone has a single count. The chain recombines TRBV11-2 with TRBJ1-1; D gene ambiguous. Trimming took 4 bases from V and 1 from J, leaving 10 bases between them. This CDR3 has 14 amino acids. The germline CDR1 and CDR2 sequences are SGHAT and FQNNGV. CDR3 loop: CASSSRRENTEAFF. CDR3 sequence (DNA): TGTGCCAGCAGCTCCAGACGGGAGAACACTGAAGCTTTCTTT.

This chain links TRBV11-3 with TRBJ2-7; 8 positions agree with TRBD2. The CDR3 is 14 amino acids. Per the germline V gene, CDR1 is SGHNT and CDR2 is YENEEA. V lost 5 bases and J lost 1; bases outside the gene matches: 4. The CDR3 nucleotides read TGTGCCAGCAGCCGGGGGGGCAGTTCCTACGAGCAGTACTTC. Translating it yields CASSRGGSSYEQYF. The full variable domain, its missing parts supplied by reference TRBV11-3 and TRBJ2-7, is EAGVVQSPRYKIIEKKQPVAFWCNPISGHNTLYWYLQNLGQGPELLIRYENEEAVDDSQLPKDRFSAERLKGVDSTLKIQPAELGDSAVYLCASSRGGSSYEQYFGPGTRLTVT.

The V gene is TRBV30, the J gene TRBJ1-1, with D perhaps TRBD1 (5 bases). Between the trimmed V and J ends, which lost 5 bases and 4 bases, there was a span of 20 bases. This CDR3 has 15 amino acids. Germline assignment: CDR1 GTSNPN and CDR2 SVGIG (reference sequence). The CDR3 sequence: CAWYGGKQRVTEAFF. Written as DNA, the CDR3 is TGTGCCTGGTACGGGGGAAAACAGCGAGTCACTGAAGCTTTCTTT.

The CDR3 nucleotides are TGTGCCAGCAGCGCGACTAGCGGGGGGTGGTTAAATACGCAGTATTTT. Protein: CASSATSGGWLNTQYF. V usage is TRBV11-2 and J usage is TRBJ2-3, with 13 bases aligning to TRBD2. CDR3 length: 16 residues. V lost 5 bases, J lost 7 bases, and 9 bases stayed unmatched. Germline-derived CDR1 and CDR2 are SGHAT and FQNNGV.

The V call is TRBV11-3, the J call TRBJ2-2; perhaps TRBD1 as D (6 bases). The CDR3 covers 14 residues. The V end lost 5 bases, the J end lost 8 bases, and 15 bases lay between the germline ends. CDR1 is SGHNT and CDR2 is YENEEA in the germline V gene. CDR3 nucleotides: TGTGCCAGCAGCCAAGGACAGTGGGCTGGGGAGCTGTTTTTT. Amino acid sequence: CASSQGQWAGELFF.

The chain carries TRBV19 and TRBJ2-5; 9 bases match TRBD2. CDR1 is LNHDA and CDR2 is SQIVND in the germline V gene (reference sequence). This CDR3 comprises 15 residues. V was clipped by 6 bases and J by 2 bases; unmatched bases: 7. The chain's CDR3 is CASSPPAGGQETQYF. CDR3 nucleotide sequence: TGTGCCAGTAGCCCCCCTGCGGGGGGGCAAGAGACCCAGTACTTC.

The gene calls are TRBV25-1 and TRBJ2-5; D may be TRBD2 (8 bases). There are 16 residues in the CDR3. CDR1 and CDR2 (germline): MGHDK, SYGVNS. Trimming left V 8 bases short and J 5 bases short, with 24 bases between. The CDR3 sequence is CASARGLAGYPETQYF. DNA of the CDR3: TGTGCCAGCGCCAGGGGGTTAGCGGGGTATCCGGAGACCCAGTACTTC.

This chain links TRBV4-3 with TRBJ1-5; the D gene is possibly TRBD1 (5 bases). From germline, CDR1 is LGHNA and CDR2 YSLEER. This CDR3 is built from 16 residues. The germline V and J ends were trimmed by 1 base and 5 bases, with 15 bases remaining between them. CDR3 DNA sequence: TGCGCCAGCAGCCAAGGGGGGAGGGAGGGGTATCAGCCCCAGCATTTT. Translated, it gives CASSQGGREGYQPQHF.